The clone carrying this T cell receptor (beta chain) was seen a few times. The TCRbeta library was prepared with unique molecular identifiers. TCRdb re-analysed the PCR reads in MiXCR, keeping a single row per CDR3 protein. The sample shows hundreds of thousands of distinct CDR3 sequences, around 11% of them seen only once. This record comes from a study of T-cell reconstitution after alpha-beta-depleted transplantation in children. CDR3 length: 14 amino acids. CDR1 and CDR2 (germline): SGHAT, FQNNGV. Deletions cut 1 base from V and 2 bases from J, with 9 bases between. The receptor was derived from a human donor who donated a stem cell graft to a child with acute lymphoblastic leukemia. The input for sequencing was PBMCs from the stem cell graft donor, taken from the stem cell graft. The chain links TRBV11-2 to TRBJ2-7, with D maybe TRBD1 (6 bases). This CDR3 reads CASSLVRTAYEQYF. The CDR3 region has the DNA TGTGCCAGCAGCTTAGTTCGGACAGCCTACGAGCAGTACTTC. Variable domain in full (rest from reference TRBV11-2 and TRBJ2-7): EAGVAQSPRYKIIEKRQSVAFWCNPISGHATLYWYQQILGQGPKLLIQFQNNGVVDDSQLPKDRFSAERLKGVDSTLKIQPAKLEDSAVYLCASSLVRTAYEQYFGPGTRLTVT.